A selection of T cell receptor beta chains follows, all from one sample in a study of Graves' ophthalmopathy and Graves' hyperthyroidism. TCRdb processed the multiplex PCR reads anew with MiXCR; each CDR3 protein has one entry. This sample yields approximately 480,000 distinct CDR3 sequences, of which 13% to 15% are seen a single time; 9.8% belongs to the top ten. Material for sequencing was blood. These receptors were taken from a woman under 40 with Graves' ophthalmopathy. Both conserved end residues are part of each CDR3. D genes are given only for firm matches. Clone size, where shown, is once, few, many, or a class for clones that have expanded.

TRBV4-2	TRBD1	.	TRBJ1-6	CASSQEKGQGPGRNSPLHF	TGTGCCAGCAGCCAAGAAAAGGGACAGGGGCCTGGGCGGAATTCACCCCTCCACTTT
TRBV11-2	TRBD1	many	TRBJ1-1	CASSPETGSTEAFF	TGTGCCAGCAGCCCAGAGACAGGGAGCACTGAAGCTTTCTTT
TRBV30	.	many	TRBJ2-5	CAWSVLGSSQETQYF	TGTGCCTGGAGTGTACTTGGGAGCTCTCAAGAGACCCAGTACTTC
TRBV18	TRBD2	.	TRBJ2-7	CASSPGVLERGTSGRPYEQYF	TGTGCCAGCTCACCAGGGGTGTTGGAGAGGGGGACTAGCGGGAGACCATACGAGCAGTACTTC
TRBV28	TRBD2	.	TRBJ2-7	CASSSTTTSGRSYEQYF	TGTGCCAGCAGTTCTACTACTACTAGCGGGAGGTCCTACGAGCAGTACTTC
TRBV29-1	.	.	TRBJ1-1	CSAKSGGTEAFF	TGCAGCGCTAAGTCGGGAGGTACTGAAGCTTTCTTT
TRBV12-3/TRBV12-4	TRBD2	many	TRBJ2-7	CASSEAGTTYEQYF	TGTGCCAGCAGTGAGGCCGGGACTACCTACGAGCAGTACTTC
TRBV28	.	.	TRBJ2-5	CASSWTLAETQYF	TGTGCCAGCAGTTGGACTCTAGCGGAGACCCAGTACTTC
TRBV11-2	.	many	TRBJ1-1	CASSLDWGWGGGNTEAFF	TGTGCCAGCAGCTTAGATTGGGGGTGGGGGGGAGGAAACACTGAAGCTTTCTTT
TRBV7-3	.	.	TRBJ2-4	CASSLSERNIQYF	TGTGCCAGCAGCTTATCTGAACGGAACATTCAGTACTTC
TRBV6-2/TRBV6-3	.	many	TRBJ1-1	CASSFGVQGTEAFF	TGTGCCAGCAGTTTCGGGGTACAGGGTACTGAAGCTTTCTTT
TRBV2	.	many	TRBJ1-5	CASSEGRASYSNQPQHF	TGTGCCAGCAGTGAGGGCAGGGCATCCTATAGCAATCAGCCCCAGCATTTT
TRBV18	.	many	TRBJ2-7	CASSQGVNGYEQYF	TGTGCCAGCTCGCAGGGAGTTAACGGGTACGAGCAGTACTTC
TRBV19	.	.	TRBJ1-5	CASSMGTAGGQPQHF	TGTGCCAGTAGTATGGGGACCGCGGGGGGTCAGCCCCAGCATTTT
TRBV12-3/TRBV12-4	.	many	TRBJ1-5	CASSSLSGGTPQHF	TGTGCCAGCAGTTCTTTGTCGGGTGGTACGCCCCAGCATTTT
TRBV6-2/TRBV6-3	.	many	TRBJ1-2	CASSRITTKGDGYTF	TGTGCCAGCAGCCGCATTACAACTAAAGGAGATGGCTACACCTTC
TRBV6-1	.	many	TRBJ1-6	CASSAMGPSPLHF	TGTGCCAGCAGTGCCATGGGGCCTTCACCCCTCCACTTT
TRBV28	.	many	TRBJ1-2	CASSLPFYGYTF	TGTGCCAGCAGTTTACCCTTCTATGGCTACACCTTC
TRBV24-1	TRBD2	many	TRBJ2-7	CATSDQPGLGAYEQYF	TGTGCCACCAGTGACCAACCGGGACTAGGAGCCTACGAGCAGTACTTC
TRBV6-5	.	.	TRBJ2-7	CASSYGWDDGEQYF	TGTGCCAGCAGTTACGGGTGGGACGATGGGGAGCAGTACTTC
TRBV7-2	TRBD1	many	TRBJ1-5	CASSLRQGNQPQHF	TGTGCCAGCAGCTTAAGACAGGGGAATCAGCCCCAGCATTTT
TRBV7-9	.	many	TRBJ2-7	CASSGRKSPYEQYF	TGTGCCAGCTCGGGACGAAAGAGCCCCTACGAGCAGTACTTC
TRBV19	.	.	TRBJ2-5	CASSIGWAPQETQYF	TGTGCCAGTAGTATAGGATGGGCTCCTCAAGAGACCCAGTACTTC
TRBV12-3/TRBV12-4	.	many	TRBJ2-4	CASILGGGRDIQYF	TGTGCCAGCATCCTAGGGGGGGGAAGGGACATTCAGTACTTC
TRBV7-3	TRBD1	many	TRBJ1-2	CASSSFLETGNGYTF	TGTGCCAGCAGCTCCTTCCTCGAGACAGGGAACGGCTACACCTTC
TRBV10-3	.	many	TRBJ1-1	CAISERDNTEAFF	TGTGCCATCAGTGAGCGGGACAACACTGAAGCTTTCTTT
TRBV6-5	.	many	TRBJ1-2	CASSTRQDYGYTF	TGTGCCAGCAGTACTCGACAGGACTATGGCTACACCTTC
TRBV20-1	TRBD2	many	TRBJ2-5	CSANVLLAGGFETQYF	TGCAGTGCCAATGTCCTACTAGCGGGGGGCTTTGAGACCCAGTACTTC
TRBV29-1	.	few	TRBJ2-7	CSVGGDSSYEQYF	TGCAGCGTGGGGGGGGACAGTTCCTACGAGCAGTACTTC
TRBV10-3	.	many	TRBJ1-2	CAISESSGSGYTF	TGTGCCATCAGTGAGTCATCGGGGTCCGGCTACACCTTC
TRBV6-5	.	many	TRBJ1-1	CASSYQNPGLTEAFF	TGTGCCAGCAGTTACCAAAACCCGGGACTCACTGAAGCTTTCTTT
TRBV4-1	.	.	TRBJ2-5	CASSHVTGTNQETQYF	TGCGCCAGCAGCCATGTCACCGGGACAAACCAAGAGACCCAGTACTTC
TRBV12-5	.	many	TRBJ2-7	CASGSLLIRRDGDEQYF	TGTGCTAGTGGTTCCCTCCTTATTCGGCGGGACGGGGATGAGCAGTACTTC
TRBV27	TRBD2	many	TRBJ2-2	CASSPYEPGGGVTGELFF	TGTGCCAGCAGTCCCTACGAGCCGGGAGGTGGGGTCACCGGGGAGCTGTTTTTT
TRBV10-3	TRBD1	many	TRBJ2-7	CAISRDSSYEQYF	TGTGCCATCAGTCGGGACAGTTCCTACGAGCAGTACTTC
TRBV19	.	many	TRBJ1-1	CASTGSPNTEAFF	TGTGCCAGTACCGGCAGCCCGAACACTGAAGCTTTCTTT
TRBV5-1	.	many	TRBJ2-7	CASSLVQGASYEQYF	TGCGCCAGCAGCTTGGTACAGGGAGCTTCCTACGAGCAGTACTTC
TRBV6-1	TRBD1	.	TRBJ2-7	CASSGWDRGPREQYF	TGTGCCAGCAGCGGATGGGACAGGGGGCCGAGAGAGCAGTACTTC
TRBV29-1	TRBD2	many	TRBJ2-5	CSVEFGSGRLQETQYF	TGCAGCGTTGAATTTGGTAGCGGGAGGCTGCAAGAGACCCAGTACTTC
TRBV20-1	.	many	TRBJ2-7	CSARVGSSYEQYF	TGCAGTGCTAGAGTTGGCAGTTCCTACGAGCAGTACTTC
TRBV7-6	TRBD2	many	TRBJ2-7	CASSRDYQGEQYF	TGTGCCAGCAGTCGGGACTACCAAGGCGAGCAGTACTTC
TRBV12-3/TRBV12-4	.	many	TRBJ2-7	CASSNRHEQYF	TGTGCCAGCAGTAATCGACACGAGCAGTACTTC
TRBV28	.	many	TRBJ1-2	CASSLDYYGYTF	TGTGCCAGCAGTTTGGATTACTATGGCTACACCTTC
TRBV30	.	many	TRBJ1-2	CAWSVPPSGYTF	TGTGCCTGGAGTGTACCGCCGTCTGGCTACACCTTC
TRBV6-5	.	few	TRBJ1-1	CASSYSGGGAFF	TGTGCCAGCAGTTACTCGGGCGGGGGGGCTTTCTTT
TRBV6-1	.	many	TRBJ1-5	CASTQWGAGNQPQHF	TGTGCCAGCACCCAGTGGGGGGCGGGTAATCAGCCCCAGCATTTT
TRBV6-1	TRBD1	many	TRBJ1-5	CASSREGQGGYQPQHF	TGTGCCAGCAGCCGCGAGGGACAGGGAGGGTATCAGCCCCAGCATTTT
TRBV20-1	.	many	TRBJ2-7	CSARTTGTRGGYYEQYF	TGCAGTGCTAGGACCACAGGGACCAGGGGAGGCTACTACGAGCAGTACTTC
TRBV6-1	.	many	TRBJ2-2	CASSEAGTGELFF	TGTGCCAGCAGTGAAGCCGGGACCGGGGAGCTGTTTTTT
TRBV25-1	.	many	TRBJ1-1	CASSEPGRGNTEAFF	TGTGCCAGCAGTGAGCCGGGACGCGGGAACACTGAAGCTTTCTTT
TRBV9	TRBD2	.	TRBJ2-7	CASSTGTSGVYEQYF	TGTGCCAGCAGCACGGGGACTAGCGGGGTCTACGAGCAGTACTTC
TRBV30	.	many	TRBJ2-2	CAWILQNTGELFF	TGTGCCTGGATCTTACAGAACACCGGGGAGCTGTTTTTT
TRBV19	.	many	TRBJ1-1	CASGLNTEAFF	TGTGCCAGTGGACTGAACACTGAAGCTTTCTTT
TRBV27	TRBD1	many	TRBJ1-2	CASSSRVDRVGNYGYTF	TGTGCCAGCAGTTCTAGAGTGGACAGGGTAGGGAACTATGGCTACACCTTC
TRBV15	TRBD1	many	TRBJ1-1	CATSTRTGGAFF	TGTGCCACCAGCACCAGGACAGGGGGGGCTTTCTTT
TRBV28	.	many	TRBJ2-7	CASSLSGPPYEQYF	TGTGCCAGCAGTTTATCGGGACCACCCTACGAGCAGTACTTC
TRBV11-1	TRBD1	many	TRBJ2-2	CASSEDRGGSTGELFF	TGTGCCAGCAGCGAGGACAGGGGAGGTAGCACCGGGGAGCTGTTTTTT